This is a list of T cell receptor beta chains from one sample in a study of cytomegalovirus exposure and HLA in healthy donors. Method: immunoSEQ multiplex PCR; TCRdb's copy keeps in-frame clones and lacks some. Of roughly 180,000 clones in the sample, around four fifths were seen once. The sample was PBMCs. Receptors originate from a woman between 50 and 59 years old in good health and CMV-seropositive. Both conserved end residues are part of each CDR3. D genes are given only for firm matches. Rows give clone size only sometimes, using once, few, many, or a class for an expanded clone.

>TRBV5-1|16|few|TRBJ2-3|TRBD2
TGCGCCAGCAGCTATGCTAGCGGGGCGAGCACAGATACGCAGTATTTT
CASSYASGASTDTQYF
>TRBV6-1|13|once|TRBJ1-5|TRBD1
TGTGCCAGCAGCACAGGGGGGGATCAGCCCCAGCATTTT
CASSTGGDQPQHF
>TRBV6-5|12|NA|TRBJ1-2|NA
TGTGCCAGCAGTCAGGGTCCTGACGGCTACACCTTC
CASSQGPDGYTF
>TRBV5-1|18|NA|TRBJ2-3|NA
TGCGCCAGCAGCTTGGGACAGCCCAGATTCTTAAGCACAGATACGCAGTATTTT
CASSLGQPRFLSTDTQYF
>TRBV18|14|NA|TRBJ1-6|TRBD1
TGTGCCAGCTCAGGGGACAGAAATAATTCACCCCTCCACTTT
CASSGDRNNSPLHF
>TRBV5-1|15|few|TRBJ2-3|NA
TGCGCCAGCAGCTTGGAGGGGATTGGCACAGATACGCAGTATTTT
CASSLEGIGTDTQYF
>TRBV20-1|11|NA|TRBJ2-5|TRBD2
TGCAGCGGGACTAGCGGGGAGACCCAGTACTTC
CSGTSGETQYF
>TRBV5-6|15|NA|TRBJ1-1|NA
TGTGCCAGCACACGCAGGTGGCCGAGGGACACTGAAGCTTTCTTT
CASTRRWPRDTEAFF
>TRBV9|15|NA|TRBJ2-3|TRBD2
TGTGCCAGCAGCGTGAATAGCGGGGGCGGAGATACGCAGTATTTT
CASSVNSGGGDTQYF
>TRBV6-5|15|NA|TRBJ1-1|NA
TGTGCCAGCAGTCCCCGGGAGGGTCGGGACACTGAAGCTTTCTTT
CASSPREGRDTEAFF
>TRBV6-5|16|NA|TRBJ2-2|TRBD2
TGTGCCAGCAGTTACTCAGGTCGGGGGGGGACCGGGGAGCTGTTTTTT
CASSYSGRGGTGELFF
>TRBV9|13|NA|TRBJ1-1|NA
TGTGCCAGCAGCAGGGTGGAGGGCACTGAAGCTTTCTTT
CASSRVEGTEAFF
>TRBV6-6|14|NA|TRBJ2-1|TRBD2
TGTGCCACCATTTGGGGGGGAAATGACAATGAGCAGTTCTTC
CATIWGGNDNEQFF
>TRBV6-6|14|few|TRBJ2-2|NA
TGTGCCAGCAGTTACGCTCTAAGCTCCGGGGAGCTGTTTTTT
CASSYALSSGELFF
>TRBV19|13|few|TRBJ1-5|NA
TGTGCCAGTAATCCCGGAGGGCTCCAGCCCCAGCATTTT
CASNPGGLQPQHF